The 15 T cell receptor beta chains given below trace back to one sample, sequenced in a study of T cells in localized non-small cell lung cancer. Data came from immunoSEQ multiplex PCR; TCRdb stores just in-frame clones and leaves some out. Of roughly 40,000 clones in the sample, roughly 88% were seen once. The source was peripheral blood, collected before any cancer treatment. The receptors stem from a woman between 35 and 75 years old with stage I lung adenocarcinoma.

The chain couples TRBV5-8 to TRBJ2-6; no definite D call. CDR1 SGHTS and CDR2 YDEGEE come from the germline V gene. With 0 bases removed from V and 0 bases from J, the gap between germline ends came to 10 bases. The CDR3 is 17 residues long. In DNA form, the CDR3 reads TGTGCCAGCAGCTTGGGCAGTACGAGCTCTGGGGCCAACGTCCTGACTTTC. Amino acids: CASSLGSTSSGANVLTF.

The chain recombines TRBV9 with TRBJ2-3; D remains unclear. Trimming cost V 6 bases and J 3 bases, with 11 bases left between them. This CDR3 region has 13 residues. Germline CDR1 SGDLS, CDR2 YYNGEE. CDR3 sequence: CASKREGTDTQYF. Written as DNA, the CDR3 is TGTGCCAGCAAGAGAGAAGGTACAGATACGCAGTATTTT.

The chain combines TRBV19 with TRBJ2-2; maybe TRBD2 (6 bases). Germline loops: CDR1 LNHDA, CDR2 SQIVND (reference sequence). V was cut by 5 bases and J by 3 bases, with 13 bases left in between. The CDR3 is made up of 15 amino acids. The DNA of the CDR3 is TGTGCCAGTAGTCCCGGGACTTTATACACCGGGGAGCTGTTTTTT. Amino acids: CASSPGTLYTGELFF.

The gene calls are TRBV19 and TRBJ2-3; maybe TRBD2 (6 bases). Trimming cost V 8 bases and J 0 bases, with 15 bases left between them. CDR3 length equals 15 residues. Germline values: CDR1 LNHDA, CDR2 SQIVND (reference sequence). CDR3 DNA: TGTGCCAGTTCACCCCAGCGGGCTAGCACAGATACGCAGTATTTT. Encoded protein: CASSPQRASTDTQYF.

The chain combines TRBV13 with TRBJ2-5, with 10 bases identical to TRBD1. Per the germline V gene, CDR1 is PRHDT and CDR2 is FYEKMQ (reference sequence). With V trimmed by 3 bases and J by 3 bases, 10 bases remained unmatched. The CDR3 is 17 amino acids. The CDR3 DNA follows: TGTGCCAGCAGCTTGAGGGTGGGGACAGGGGTGGAAGAGACCCAGTACTTC. Translation: CASSLRVGTGVEETQYF.

V gene TRBV5-4 combines with J gene TRBJ1-1, with TRBD1 matching over 8 bases. The CDR3 has 15 residues. Germline V gives CDR1 SGHNT, CDR2 YYREEE (reference sequence). J gave up 4 bases and V 4 bases, and 9 bases lay outside the gene matches. The CDR3 region has the DNA TGTGCCAGCAGCGCGGCAGGGGGCGCGGGCACTGAAGCTTTCTTT. Translating it yields CASSAAGGAGTEAFF.

The chain carries TRBV11-2 and TRBJ2-7; D gene ambiguous. The ends were cut back, 0 bases at V and 0 bases at J, with 6 bases in the middle. The CDR3 runs to 14 residues. Germline CDR1 SGHAT, CDR2 FQNNGV. The CDR3 protein is CASSLELRSYEQYF. CDR3 nucleotides: TGTGCCAGCAGCTTAGAACTCCGCTCCTACGAGCAGTACTTC. The variable domain in full, completed from reference TRBV11-2 and TRBJ2-7, reads EAGVAQSPRYKIIEKRQSVAFWCNPISGHATLYWYQQILGQGPKLLIQFQNNGVVDDSQLPKDRFSAERLKGVDSTLKIQPAKLEDSAVYLCASSLELRSYEQYFGPGTRLTVT.

The CDR3: CASSPGGSAGELFF. DNA of the CDR3: TGTGCCAGCAGCCCAGGGGGCTCGGCCGGGGAGCTGTTTTTT. This rearrangement joins TRBV11-2 to TRBJ2-2; 8 positions match TRBD1. CDR3 length: 14 residues. The ends lost 5 bases at V and 6 bases at J; junction bases unmatched: 5. CDR1 is SGHAT and CDR2 is FQNNGV in the germline V gene.

The chain joins TRBV5-6 to TRBJ1-4; 8 positions agree with TRBD1. There are 15 residues in the CDR3. Germline V gives CDR1 SGHDT, CDR2 YYEEEE. V lost 4 bases to trimming and J lost 8 bases; unmatched junction nucleotides: 10. DNA of the CDR3: TGTGCCAGCAGCAGGTTGACAGGGGTGAGCGAAAAACTGTTTTTT. It encodes CASSRLTGVSEKLFF.

The chain links TRBV30 to TRBJ2-7; TRBD1 agrees at 7 bases. V trimming: 1 base; J trimming: 5 bases; junction bases outside the gene matches: 5. The germline gives CDR1 GTSNPN, CDR2 SVGIG (reference sequence). CDR3 length equals 13 residues. CDR3 bases: TGTGCCTGGAGTGGGGGACAGATCCACGAGCAGTACTTC. This encodes CAWSGGQIHEQYF.

This chain joins TRBV23-1 and TRBJ1-5, with D possibly TRBD1 on 6 matching bases. TRBV23-1 is annotated as an ORF whose role is uncertain. V shed 3 bases and J shed 5 bases, with 14 bases lying between them. The CDR3 length is 15 residues. DNA of the CDR3: TGCGCCAGCAGTCATCGAGGGGGTTCCGATCAGCCCCAGCATTTT. This sequence encodes CASSHRGGSDQPQHF.

The chain joins TRBV6-1 to TRBJ2-1; TRBD2 matches 7 bases. This CDR3 is 15 amino acids long. The germline V gene has CDR1 MNHNS and CDR2 SASEGT. J gave up 1 base and V 2 bases, and 2 bases lay outside the gene matches. The CDR3 loop is CASSELGGSYNEQFF. Written as DNA, the CDR3 is TGTGCCAGCAGTGAATTGGGAGGGTCCTACAATGAGCAGTTCTTC.

The CDR3 DNA reads as TGTGCCAGCATCGAGGGAGGGGCTGGCTCGGCGGGAAACACCATATATTTT. Its protein product is CASIEGGAGSAGNTIYF. The chain recombines TRBV2 with TRBJ1-3, with D perhaps TRBD1 (5 bases). The length of the CDR3 is 17 residues. The germline V gene encodes CDR1 SNHLY and CDR2 FYNNEI. V was pared by 7 bases and J by 4 bases, with 23 bases between.

The chain is built from TRBV6-5 and TRBJ2-7; 8 nucleotides line up with TRBD1. There are 13 residues in the CDR3. V was pared by 3 bases and J by 6 bases, with 4 bases of the junction left unmatched. Germline V gene data show CDR1 as MNHEY and CDR2 as SVGAGI. Here the CDR3 DNA reads TGTGCCAGCAGTTATCGGGACAGGAGCGAGCAGTACTTC. Translated: CASSYRDRSEQYF.

The chain couples TRBV9 to TRBJ2-3, with 8 nucleotides matching TRBD1. The CDR3 contains 15 residues. Germline CDR1 reads SGDLS; CDR2 reads YYNGEE. Unmatched junction bases numbered 12, after V lost 7 bases and J lost 5 bases. The CDR3 coding sequence is TGTGCCAGCCGCTCAGGGGGCGGCCAGGGAGATACGCAGTATTTT. Amino acids: CASRSGGGQGDTQYF.